This T cell receptor (beta chain) came from a study of early T cells in non-severe SARS-CoV-2 infection. This clonotype has at least ten counts. The CDR3 extends over 14 amino acids. V shed 3 bases and J 6 bases; nucleotides not matched to a gene: 7. Germline V gene lookup returns CDR1 LNHDA and CDR2 SQIVND (reference sequence). Individual cDNA molecules carried attached unique molecular identifiers. MiXCR, applied by TCRdb to the 5' RACE reads, yields one record per CDR3 protein. This sample has tens of thousands of distinct CDR3 sequences, with 7% to 10% found just once. The specimen was whole blood. The clonotype comes from an adult who was a healthcare worker with PCR-confirmed SARS-CoV-2 infection or an uninfected control (not recorded which). J is TRBJ1-2 and V is TRBV19; 7 positions match TRBD1. CDR3 loop: CASSIQQGNHGYTF. The CDR3 region has the DNA TGTGCCAGTAGTATCCAACAGGGGAACCATGGCTACACCTTC. The full variable domain, completed using reference TRBV19 and TRBJ1-2, is DGGITQSPKYLFRKEGQNVTLSCEQNLNHDAMYWYRQDPGQGLRLIYYSQIVNDFQKGDIAEGYSVSREKKESFPLTVTSAQKNPTAFYLCASSIQQGNHGYTFGSGTRLTVV.